Sequencing of this TCR beta chain was carried out in a study of shared clonotypes between healthy human individuals. Study conclusions and caveats: Several donors had about 5.1% of their naive CD4 clonotypes in common. Clonotypes which were not shared had lower generation probabilities than clonotypes that all four donors shared.

A word on this clone: What it binds is not known.

Data came from immunoSEQ multiplex PCR; TCRdb stores just in-frame clones and leaves some out. The sample records about 340,000 clones, 73% being singletons. With 0 bases removed from V and 5 bases from J, the gap between germline ends came to 15 bases. The CDR3 extends over 16 amino acids. Germline CDR1 and CDR2: SGHRS and YFSETQ. Material: memory CD4+ T cells sorted from blood. Subset of the sample: CD45RA-negative fraction. The chain links TRBV5-1 to TRBJ2-1; D gene uncertain. The sequence was obtained from a man under 40 in good health. CDR3 in DNA: TGCGCCAGCAGCTTGGAGACGGGTGGCTTTAACAATGAGCAGTTCTTC. Translated: CASSLETGGFNNEQFF.